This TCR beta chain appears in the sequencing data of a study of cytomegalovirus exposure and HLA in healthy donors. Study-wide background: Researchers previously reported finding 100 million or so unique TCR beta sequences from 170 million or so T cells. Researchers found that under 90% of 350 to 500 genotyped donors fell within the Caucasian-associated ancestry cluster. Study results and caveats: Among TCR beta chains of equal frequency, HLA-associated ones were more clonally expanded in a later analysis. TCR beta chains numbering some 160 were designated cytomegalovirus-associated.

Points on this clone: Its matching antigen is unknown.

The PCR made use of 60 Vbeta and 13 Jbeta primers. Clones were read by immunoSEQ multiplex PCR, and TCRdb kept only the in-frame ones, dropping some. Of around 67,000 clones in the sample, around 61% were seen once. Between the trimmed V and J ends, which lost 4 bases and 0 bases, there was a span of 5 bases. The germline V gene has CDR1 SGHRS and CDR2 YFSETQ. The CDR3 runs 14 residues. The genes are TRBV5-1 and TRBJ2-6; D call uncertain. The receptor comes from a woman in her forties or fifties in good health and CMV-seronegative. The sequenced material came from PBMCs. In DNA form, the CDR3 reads TGCGCCAGCAGCCTTTCCTCTGGGGCCAACGTCCTGACTTTC. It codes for CASSLSSGANVLTF.